The clone carrying this T cell receptor beta chain occurred many times. The antigen remains unidentified. These data are taken from a study of blood T cells in healthy people across ages. Broader study findings: Higher diversity, along with more naive CD4+ cells, distinguished long-lived donors from aged donors. Estimated diversity that came from one million T cells was considered an underestimate. Naive T cell percentage by flow cytometry tracked strongly with beta diversity.

The ends were cut back, 5 bases at V and 2 bases at J, with 16 bases in the middle. CDR1 and CDR2 from the germline V gene are MDHEN and SYDVKM. The CDR3 is made up of 15 amino acids. Primed by a sample-barcoded 5' primer and a J-beta primer mix, a second PCR proceeded for 7 to 11 cycles. Template switching added a 12-random-nucleotide identifier to every cDNA molecule. TCRdb analysed the 5' RACE reads with MiXCR anew, one entry per CDR3 protein. The table records 1.5 million to 2 million distinct CDR3 sequences, around half of them present only once. The TCR originated in a woman in her thirties or forties in good health. Sequenced material: blood. The chain carries TRBV28 and TRBJ2-7; D ambiguous. DNA of the CDR3: TGTGCCAGCAGTCCACCGGGTCCCAAAACCTACGAGCAGTACTTC. Translating it yields CASSPPGPKTYEQYF. Based on the CDR3 plus reference TRBV28 and TRBJ2-7, the full variable domain is DVKVTQSSRYLVKRTGEKVFLECVQDMDHENMFWYRQDPGLGLRLIYFSYDVKMKEKGDIPEGYSVSREKKERFSLILESASTNQTSMYLCASSPPGPKTYEQYFGPGTRLTVT.